This T cell receptor (beta chain) was retrieved from a study of T cell changes during pregnancy in multiple sclerosis. Method: immunoSEQ multiplex PCR; TCRdb's copy keeps in-frame clones and lacks some. The table includes tens of thousands of clones, around 93% detected once. With V trimmed by 11 bases and J by 2 bases, 15 bases remained unmatched. This CDR3 comprises 15 residues. The germline gives CDR1 MNHEY, CDR2 SVGAGI. The receptor comes from a female donor in good health, enrolled as a control in a pregnancy study. This specimen consisted of peripheral blood, obtained in the second trimester of pregnancy. This chain uses TRBV6-5 with TRBJ2-7, with 7 bases fitting TRBD2. CDR3 sequence reads: CASNRGVSWTYEQYF. CDR3 nucleotides: TGTGCCTCGAACCGGGGGGTCAGTTGGACCTACGAGCAGTACTTC.